One and the same sample provided the 22 T cell receptor beta chains below, sequenced in a study of identical twins. MiXCR, run by TCRdb on the 5' RACE reads, gives a single entry per CDR3 protein. The sample yields 570,000 or so distinct CDR3 sequences, 9.6% seen once. This same sample was also part of a study on yellow fever vaccine responses in identical twins.

The sample comprised PBMCs. The origin of the receptors is a woman younger than 30 in good health.

This clonotype came up many times. The J gene is TRBJ2-1, the V gene TRBV4-3; D may be TRBD2 (6 bases). Germline CDR1 and CDR2: LGHNA and YSLEER. The V end lost 0 bases, the J end lost 0 bases, and 18 bases lay between the germline ends. The CDR3 extends over 19 amino acids. For the CDR3, the DNA is TGCGCCAGCAGCCAAGATTGGGAGGTACTCGGGCTCTCCTACAATGAGCAGTTCTTC. The encoded protein is CASSQDWEVLGLSYNEQFF.

This clonotype showed up many times. This chain uses TRBV6-5 with TRBJ2-7, with D unclear. Deletions cut 7 bases from V and 2 bases from J, with 9 bases between. This CDR3 spans 12 amino acids. Germline values: CDR1 MNHEY, CDR2 SVGAGI. The CDR3 reads CASKSSAYEQYF. In DNA form, the CDR3 reads TGTGCCAGCAAGAGTTCCGCCTACGAGCAGTACTTC.

The chain is built from TRBV28 and TRBJ2-4; no firm D call. Germline assignment: CDR1 MDHEN and CDR2 SYDVKM. CDR3 length equals 13 residues. The germline V and J ends were trimmed by 8 bases and 0 bases, with 8 bases remaining between them. The CDR3 nucleotides read TGTGCCAGCTGTCCCCGAGCCAAAAACATTCAGTACTTC. As protein: CASCPRAKNIQYF.

This chain uses TRBV2 with TRBJ2-1; D is unresolved. The germline CDR1 and CDR2 sequences are SNHLY and FYNNEI. The CDR3 sequence is 11 residues long. V lost 7 bases and J 10 bases, leaving 11 bases between the germline ends. The CDR3: CASTPIGEQFF. The CDR3 DNA is TGTGCCAGCACTCCGATTGGGGAGCAGTTCTTC.

The rearrangement joins TRBV28 to TRBJ2-1; D might be TRBD1 or TRBD2, each matching 5 bases. This CDR3 is 16 amino acids long. V was clipped by 5 bases and J by 1 base, with 15 bases between them. CDR1 is MDHEN and CDR2 is SYDVKM in the germline V gene. The CDR3 sequence is CASSITGTVSYNEQFF. The CDR3 DNA follows: TGTGCCAGCAGTATTACCGGGACCGTTTCCTACAATGAGCAGTTCTTC.

Many counts were recorded for this clonotype. The V and J genes are TRBV12-3 or TRBV12-4 and TRBJ2-3; D is uncertain. This CDR3 has 12 residues. V gave up 6 bases and J gave up 7 bases, with 11 bases separating them. CDR3 loop: CASRRDSNTQYF. The CDR3 coding sequence is TGTGCCAGCAGGCGCGATTCTAATACGCAGTATTTT.

This clonotype was picked up many times. The chain links TRBV18 to TRBJ1-5, with D possibly being TRBD1 (5 bases). In germline, CDR1 is KGHSH, CDR2 LQKENI. The CDR3 totals 14 residues. The V gene lost 6 bases and the J gene lost 5 bases, with 14 bases spanning the gap. In DNA form, the CDR3 reads TGTGCCAGCTCCCGGGGGAGGAGGGATCAGCCCCAGCATTTT. It encodes CASSRGRRDQPQHF.

CDR3 in DNA: TGCGCCAGCAGCTTAACTGGGACTAGCGGGAGGGAAGAGACCCAGTACTTC. This encodes CASSLTGTSGREETQYF. This chain links TRBV5-1 with TRBJ2-5; TRBD2 agrees at 16 bases. There are 17 residues in the CDR3. CDR1 SGHRS and CDR2 YFSETQ come from the germline V gene. Trimming took 2 bases from V and 3 from J; bases not matched to a gene: 4. Full variable domain (outside the CDR3, taken from reference TRBV5-1 and TRBJ2-5): KAGVTQTPRYLIKTRGQQVTLSCSPISGHRSVSWYQQTPGQGLQFLFEYFSETQRNKGNFPGRFSGRQFSNSRSEMNVSTLELGDSALYLCASSLTGTSGREETQYFGPGTRLLVL.

This clonotype was seen ten or more times. This chain links TRBV5-6 with TRBJ2-5; 11 bases fit TRBD2. V dropped 3 bases and J dropped 5; count of bases not matched to a gene: 3. This CDR3 has 14 residues. CDR1 and CDR2 from the germline V gene are SGHDT and YYEEEE. The CDR3 here is CASSYLAGGETQYF. CDR3 in DNA: TGTGCCAGCAGCTATCTAGCGGGGGGCGAGACCCAGTACTTC.

This clonotype occurred many times. This chain uses TRBV10-3 with TRBJ1-3, with 8 nucleotides matching TRBD1. The trim removed 2 bases at V and 4 bases at J, leaving 7 bases unmatched. The germline V gene has CDR1 ENHRY and CDR2 SYGVKD. The CDR3 sequence is 16 residues long. In DNA, the CDR3 is TGTGCCATCAGTGAGCCCGGACAGGGCCCGGGAAACACCATATATTTT. Translating gives CAISEPGQGPGNTIYF.

V is TRBV5-6 and J is TRBJ2-3; D remains ambiguous. The germline gives CDR1 SGHDT, CDR2 YYEEEE. CDR3 length equals 14 residues. V was shortened by 2 bases and J by 2 bases, with 9 bases between the two germline ends. The CDR3 DNA reads as TGTGCCAGCAGCTTTGTCCAAGTCACAGATACGCAGTATTTT. Translation: CASSFVQVTDTQYF.

This clonotype showed up many times. The J gene is TRBJ2-3, the V gene TRBV20-1, with 9 bases matching TRBD1. CDR1 and CDR2 (germline): DFQATT, SNEGSKA (reference sequence). This CDR3 is built from 15 residues. V shed 6 bases, J shed 4 bases, and the junction held 11 bases outside the gene matches. The CDR3 spells CSASARGQGSDTQYF. CDR3 nucleotides: TGCAGTGCGTCAGCTAGGGGACAGGGATCAGATACGCAGTATTTT.

This clonotype was detected only a few times. V usage is TRBV19 and J usage is TRBJ2-1; D perhaps matches TRBD2 (7 bases). There are 16 residues in the CDR3. Germline-derived CDR1 and CDR2 are LNHDA and SQIVND (reference sequence). Trimming stripped 3 bases from V and 2 bases from J, with 14 bases between. CDR3 DNA sequence: TGTGCCAGTAGTATCATGGGGAGGGGGGCCTACAATGAGCAGTTCTTC. It is translated as CASSIMGRGAYNEQFF. Full variable domain (rest looked up from reference TRBV19 and TRBJ2-1): DGGITQSPKYLFRKEGQNVTLSCEQNLNHDAMYWYRQDPGQGLRLIYYSQIVNDFQKGDIAEGYSVSREKKESFPLTVTSAQKNPTAFYLCASSIMGRGAYNEQFFGPGTRLTVL.

This clonotype has a count of ten or more. This chain uses TRBV10-3 with TRBJ2-1; 13 positions match TRBD2. Unmatched junction bases numbered 3, after V lost 4 bases and J lost 9 bases. There are 14 residues in the CDR3. Germline V lookup: CDR1 ENHRY, CDR2 SYGVKD. The CDR3 nucleotides are TGTGCCATCAGTGGACTAGCGGGGGGCGGTGAGCAGTTCTTC. Translated, it gives CAISGLAGGGEQFF.

This clonotype was observed a handful of times. The chain has TRBV3-1 and TRBJ2-5; 11 nucleotides align to TRBD2. The V gene's germline CDR1 is LGHDT and CDR2 YNNKEL (reference sequence). This CDR3 is 16 amino acids long. Trimming at V came to 1 base and at J to 5 bases, leaving 6 bases not matched to a gene. CDR3 protein: CASSQATSGRPETQYF. As DNA, the CDR3 is TGTGCCAGCAGCCAAGCCACTAGCGGGAGACCGGAGACCCAGTACTTC.

This sequence joins TRBV20-1 and TRBJ2-3; 7 positions agree with TRBD2. The V segment lost 5 bases and the J segment 1 base; nucleotides outside the gene matches: 3. Germline lookup yields CDR1 DFQATT and CDR2 SNEGSKA (reference sequence). This CDR3 contains 13 residues. The CDR3 spells CSAGGGGTDTQYF. DNA of the CDR3: TGCAGTGCTGGGGGGGGGGGCACAGATACGCAGTATTTT.

This clonotype was picked up many times. The conserved final phenylalanine or tryptophan is absent from the CDR3, which likely points to a read error. Because the CDR3's place on the DNA is in doubt, the DNA is left out and the CDR3 is given as listed by TCRdb. This chain connects TRBV14 to TRBJ1-6; TRBD1, the table's D call, was not compared with the DNA. The CDR3 adds up to 12 amino acids, both ends counted. Germline CDR1 and CDR2: SGHDN and FVKESK. The CDR3 protein is CASSHRVKFGGL.

The chain employs TRBV7-9 and TRBJ2-7; no clear D. V dropped 5 bases and J dropped 5 bases, with 10 bases sitting between them. CDR1 and CDR2 from the germline V gene are SEHNR and FQNEAQ (reference sequence). The CDR3 extends over 12 amino acids. The DNA for the CDR3 is TGTGCCAGCAGCCCGAAGGTGAACGAGCAGTACTTC. Translated: CASSPKVNEQYF.

On this clonotype itself: An end of the junction differs from the germline gene, which may be a read error. The CDR3 nucleotides read TGTGCCAGTAGTACTCCACTCGGGGCCGCTATAGCCAAAAACATTCTGTACTTC. It yields the protein CASSTPLGAAIAKNILYF. The chain employs TRBV19 and TRBJ2-4; D may be TRBD1 or TRBD2 (5 bases each). The CDR3 contains 18 residues. Germline CDR1 reads LNHDA; CDR2 reads SQIVND (reference sequence).

This clonotype was observed many times. J is TRBJ2-7 and V is TRBV21-1. TRBV21-1 represents a pseudogene. The CDR3 contains 11 residues. CDR3 protein: CASTDLYEQYF. DNA for the CDR3: TGTGCCAGCACCGACCTCTACGAGCAGTACTTC.

This clonotype was detected ten times or more. The V gene is TRBV13, the J gene TRBJ2-2; D gene ambiguous. V lost 0 bases and J 14 bases, leaving 10 bases between the germline ends. The CDR3 extends over 12 amino acids. CDR1 is PRHDT, CDR2 FYEKMQ, per germline (reference sequence). The CDR3, as DNA: TGTGCCAGCAGCTTAGGCCAAGGGCCTCTGTTTTTT. Translation: CASSLGQGPLFF.

This clonotype was counted between two and nine times. This chain links TRBV29-1 with TRBJ2-3; 8 nucleotides align to TRBD1. The junction had 8 bases not matched to a gene; V was cut back by 5 bases and J by 1 base. Germline CDR1 is SQVTM and CDR2 is ANQGSEA. This CDR3 comprises 15 residues. CDR3 nucleotide sequence: TGCAGCGTTCTTCAGGGGGCGCATCGCACAGATACGCAGTATTTT. It specifies CSVLQGAHRTDTQYF.